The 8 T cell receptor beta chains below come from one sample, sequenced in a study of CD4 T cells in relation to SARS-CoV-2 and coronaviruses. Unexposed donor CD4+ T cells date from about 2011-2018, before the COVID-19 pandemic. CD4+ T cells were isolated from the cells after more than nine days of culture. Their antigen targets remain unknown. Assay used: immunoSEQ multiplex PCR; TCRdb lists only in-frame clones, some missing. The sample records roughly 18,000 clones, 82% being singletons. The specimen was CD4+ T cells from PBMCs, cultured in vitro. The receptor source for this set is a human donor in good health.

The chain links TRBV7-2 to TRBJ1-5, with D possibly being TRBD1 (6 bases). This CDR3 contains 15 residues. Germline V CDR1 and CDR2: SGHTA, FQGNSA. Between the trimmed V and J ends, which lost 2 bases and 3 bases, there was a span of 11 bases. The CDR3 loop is CASSLFAGANQPQHF. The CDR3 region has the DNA TGTGCCAGCAGCTTATTCGCAGGGGCCAATCAGCCCCAGCATTTT.

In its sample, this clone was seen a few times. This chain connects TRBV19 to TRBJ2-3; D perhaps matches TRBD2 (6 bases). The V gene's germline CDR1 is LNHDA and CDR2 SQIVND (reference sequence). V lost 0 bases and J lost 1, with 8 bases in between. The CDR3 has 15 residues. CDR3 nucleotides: TGTGCCAGTAGTATAGATGGCGGGGGCACAGATACGCAGTATTTT. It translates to CASSIDGGGTDTQYF.

CDR3 bases: TGTGCCAGCAGCTCCTTGGGCACAGACAAAAACATTCAGTACTTC. This gives the protein CASSSLGTDKNIQYF. The V call is TRBV3-1 (or the pseudogene TRBV3-2), the J call TRBJ2-4; D unclear. The CDR3 is 15 residues long. With 5 bases removed from V and 3 bases from J, the gap between germline ends came to 14 bases. CDR1 and CDR2 (germline): LGHDT, YNNKEL (reference sequence).

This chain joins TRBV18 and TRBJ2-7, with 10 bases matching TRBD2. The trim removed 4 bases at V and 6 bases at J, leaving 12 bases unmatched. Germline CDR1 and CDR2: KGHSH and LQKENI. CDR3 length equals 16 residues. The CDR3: CASSLPPSGGAGEQYF. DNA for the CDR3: TGTGCCAGCTCACTCCCACCAAGCGGGGGGGCCGGCGAGCAGTACTTC.

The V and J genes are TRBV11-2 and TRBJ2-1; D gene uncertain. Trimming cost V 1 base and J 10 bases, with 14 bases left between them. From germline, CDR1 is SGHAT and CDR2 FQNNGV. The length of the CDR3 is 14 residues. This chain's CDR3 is CASSLVALQREQFF. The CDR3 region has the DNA TGTGCCAGCAGCTTAGTGGCCTTACAAAGGGAGCAGTTCTTC.

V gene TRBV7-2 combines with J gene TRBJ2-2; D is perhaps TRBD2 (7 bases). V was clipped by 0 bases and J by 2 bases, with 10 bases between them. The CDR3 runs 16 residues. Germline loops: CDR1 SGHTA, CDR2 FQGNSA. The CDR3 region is CASSLAGGANTGELFF. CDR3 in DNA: TGTGCCAGCAGCTTAGCGGGGGGGGCCAACACCGGGGAGCTGTTTTTT.

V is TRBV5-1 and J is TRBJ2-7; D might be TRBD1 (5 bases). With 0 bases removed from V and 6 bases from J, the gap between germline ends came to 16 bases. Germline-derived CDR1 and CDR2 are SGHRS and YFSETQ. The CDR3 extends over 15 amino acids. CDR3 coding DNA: TGCGCCAGCAGCTTGGCCCCCGACAGCGCGCTCGAGCAGTACTTC. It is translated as CASSLAPDSALEQYF.

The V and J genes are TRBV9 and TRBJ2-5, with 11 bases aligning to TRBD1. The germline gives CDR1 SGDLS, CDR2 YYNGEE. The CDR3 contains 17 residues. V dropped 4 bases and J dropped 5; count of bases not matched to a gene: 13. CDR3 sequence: CASSIAGGQGVLETQYF. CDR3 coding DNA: TGTGCCAGCAGCATAGCAGGGGGACAGGGGGTCTTGGAGACCCAGTACTTC.